The entry below gives a single TCR beta chain sequence along with its context. Its matching antigen is unknown. The CDR3 runs 16 residues. CDR1 is SGHDT and CDR2 is YYEEEE in the germline V gene. Trimming removed 2 bases at V and 1 base at J, with 12 bases between. The data were obtained in a study of T cell responses to AZD1222 COVID-19 vaccine. Sequencing used immunoSEQ multiplex PCR; TCRdb keeps in-frame clones, though not all of them. The sample shows 100,000 or so clones, more than 75% of them seen only once. Study-level points and caveats: Vaccine-associated CD4 TCRs ranged over spike, dominating at 160-218 and 743-854. Possibly, clonal diversity was underestimated; donors were largely white British and included more females.

Sequenced material: peripheral blood, taken on day 0 of AZD1222 vaccination. The chain employs TRBV5-6 and TRBJ2-2, with D maybe TRBD2 (6 bases). The sequence came from an adult in good health. This CDR3 is CASSFSGTLNTGELFF. The CDR3 DNA reads as TGTGCCAGCAGCTTTTCCGGGACTTTGAACACCGGGGAGCTGTTTTTT. The full variable domain, rest sourced from reference TRBV5-6 and TRBJ2-2, is DAGVTQSPTHLIKTRGQQVTLRCSPKSGHDTVSWYQQALGQGPQFIFQYYEEEERQRGNFPDRFSGHQFPNYSSELNVNALLLGDSALYLCASSFSGTLNTGELFFGEGSRLTVL.